These T cell receptor beta chains were read from a single sample in a study of cytomegalovirus exposure and HLA in healthy donors. Only in-frame clones appear in the TCRdb table, and some are missing; sequencing was by immunoSEQ multiplex PCR. The sample shows 150,000 to 200,000 clones, more than 80% of them seen only once. The sample comprised PBMCs. The receptors originated from a woman between 18 and 30 years old in good health and CMV-seropositive. Both conserved end residues are part of each CDR3. The D gene is left open where the match is weak. For some rows the clone size is stated as once, few or many, or as a class when expanded; others skip it.

clone_size j_call v_call d_call cdr3_nt cdr3_aa
once TRBJ2-7 TRBV5-4 NA TGTGCCAGCAGCCCTTCCGGCAGCGAGCAGTACTTC CASSPSGSEQYF
NA TRBJ1-5 TRBV29-1 NA TGCAACAACTGGGGGGGAAACGATCAGCCCCAGCATTTT CNNWGGNDQPQHF
once TRBJ1-6 TRBV15 TRBD1 TGTGCCACCAGCACCCGACAGGGACCTTTCGGATCACCCCTCCACTTT CATSTRQGPFGSPLHF
NA TRBJ1-1 TRBV30 NA TGTGCCTGGAGTGTACAGGTAGGGAACACTGAAGCTTTCTTT CAWSVQVGNTEAFF
NA TRBJ1-1 TRBV5-1 TRBD1 TGCGCCAGCAACCCGACAGGGGGCAACACTGAAGCTTTCTTT CASNPTGGNTEAFF
once TRBJ2-1 TRBV5-4 NA TGTGCCAGCAGCCCAACCGGGATTCTTCCCAACAATGAGCAGTTCTTC CASSPTGILPNNEQFF
once TRBJ1-1 TRBV28 NA TGTGCCAGCAGTGCACACCTTGAAGCTTTCTTT CASSAHLEAFF
NA TRBJ1-2 TRBV2 NA TGTGCCAGCATTTTATCAGGGGAGGGGAGGGATGGCTACACCTTC CASILSGEGRDGYTF
NA TRBJ1-5 TRBV2 NA TGTGCCAGCAGTTCGCAGGGAAGCAATCAGCCCCAGCATTTT CASSSQGSNQPQHF
NA TRBJ1-2 TRBV18 TRBD1 TGTGCCAGCTCAATACAGACAGGGGGCGAGGATCGCTACACCTTC CASSIQTGGEDRYTF
NA TRBJ1-5 TRBV25-1 NA TGTGCCAGCAGTGAGGGGCTGGAAGGGGTAGAGCCCCAGCATTTT CASSEGLEGVEPQHF
NA TRBJ1-2 TRBV7-9 TRBD1 TGTGCCAGCAGCCAAGGCTTGAGGGGACAGCCTAACTATGGCTACACCTTC CASSQGLRGQPNYGYTF
NA TRBJ2-3 TRBV28 TRBD1 TGTGCCAGCAGTTTGGGTCTTGGGACAGGGCTCACAGATACGCAGTATTTT CASSLGLGTGLTDTQYF
NA TRBJ2-3 TRBV4-2 TRBD2 TGTGCCAGCAGCCAAGACACCGGGAGGGGCTCAGATACGCAGTATTTT CASSQDTGRGSDTQYF
NA TRBJ2-6 TRBV18 NA TGTGCCAGCTCACCATCGGGGTACACCGGGGCCAACGTCCTGACTTTC CASSPSGYTGANVLTF
NA TRBJ2-3 TRBV7-2 TRBD2 TGTGCCAGCAGCCCCGCCCGACTAGCGGGGGGGCCAGATACGCAGTATTTT CASSPARLAGGPDTQYF
once TRBJ2-3 TRBV2 TRBD2 TGTGCCAGCAGGGTCGGACTAGCGGTGGATACGCAGTATTTT CASRVGLAVDTQYF
NA TRBJ2-3 TRBV7-2 TRBD2 TGTGCCAGCAGCTCCTTCTCCCTCCGGGGGCGGGGGGGCACAGATACGCAGTATTTT CASSSFSLRGRGGTDTQYF
NA TRBJ1-2 TRBV5-1 TRBD1 TGCGCCAGCAGCTCGCTTATGCAGGGGGATGGCTACACCTTC CASSSLMQGDGYTF
NA TRBJ2-1 TRBV4-3 NA TGCGCCAGCAGCCAAGATAGAGGGGGTACCTACAATGAGCAGTTCTTC CASSQDRGGTYNEQFF
NA TRBJ2-5 TRBV27 TRBD1 TGTGCCAGCAGAATAACAGGGGCACAAGAGACCCAGTACTTC CASRITGAQETQYF
NA TRBJ2-7 TRBV11-2 NA TGTGCCAGCAGCTCGAACAGGAGAAGCTACGAGCAGTACTTC CASSSNRRSYEQYF
NA TRBJ1-1 TRBV20-1 NA TGCAGTGCAAGGAGGACTGAAGCTTTCTTT CSARRTEAFF
NA TRBJ2-5 TRBV4-3 NA TGCGCCAGCAGCCGCACGGTACAAGAGACCCAGTACTTC CASSRTVQETQYF
NA TRBJ1-2 TRBV6-5 TRBD1 TGTGCCAGCATTGACCGACAGGGGGGAAATGGCTACACCTTC CASIDRQGGNGYTF
NA TRBJ2-7 TRBV5-1 TRBD2 TGCGCCAGCAGCTTGGAAGCGGGAGAACCCCCTAGGGAGCAGTACTTC CASSLEAGEPPREQYF
NA TRBJ1-2 TRBV4-1 TRBD1 TGCGCCAGCAGCCAGGGGGTTCAGCCGGGACAGGTCGTGGGCTACACCTTC CASSQGVQPGQVVGYTF
NA TRBJ2-1 TRBV5-1 NA TGCGCCAGCAGCTCCGGACAGTACAATGAGCAGTTCTTC CASSSGQYNEQFF
NA TRBJ2-3 TRBV11-2 NA TGTGCCAGCAGCTTAGTTTCGGGAGATACGCAGTATTTT CASSLVSGDTQYF
NA TRBJ2-7 TRBV5-6 TRBD2 TGTGCCAGCAGTAGGTTCTCGGGGGGAGCCTACGAGCAGTACTTC CASSRFSGGAYEQYF
NA TRBJ2-7 TRBV7-2 TRBD1 TGTGCCAGCAGCGCTCGGCAGGGGGCGATCGAGCAGTACTTC CASSARQGAIEQYF
once TRBJ2-7 TRBV4-3 TRBD2 TGCGCCAGCAGCCTCGGGACTAGCGGGGGAGGGTACGAGCAGTACTTC CASSLGTSGGGYEQYF
NA TRBJ1-3 TRBV7-8 TRBD1 TGTGCCAGCAGCCATTTCGACAGGGCGGCGGGAAACACCATATATTTT CASSHFDRAAGNTIYF
NA TRBJ1-2 TRBV7-9 NA TGTGCCAGCAGTGGGGCGGACAGTTCTTCCTATGGCTACACCTTC CASSGADSSSYGYTF
NA TRBJ2-7 TRBV4-2 NA TGTGCCAGCAGCCAAACAGGAACCTACGAGCAGTACTTC CASSQTGTYEQYF
NA TRBJ2-7 TRBV7-9 TRBD2 TGTGCCAGCAGCCGGGGGGGCCTGTCCGGCGAGCAGTACTTC CASSRGGLSGEQYF
NA TRBJ1-1 TRBV9 TRBD1 TGTGCCAGCAGCGTTACGGACAGGCCGAACACTGAAGCTTTCTTT CASSVTDRPNTEAFF
NA TRBJ2-7 TRBV2 NA TGTGCCAGCAGTGACCCCGCGGAGTACGAGCAGTACTTC CASSDPAEYEQYF
NA TRBJ2-3 TRBV6-1 TRBD2 TGTGCCAGCAGTGAAGTATGGGGACTAGCGGGGGGGCAAGATACGCAGTATTTT CASSEVWGLAGGQDTQYF
few TRBJ1-1 TRBV18 NA TGTGCCAGCTCACCATTGGGAGGGGATGACACTGAAGCTTTCTTT CASSPLGGDDTEAFF
NA TRBJ2-2 TRBV13 NA TGTGCCAGCAGCTTAGGCAGGGACTACACCGGGGAGCTGTTTTTT CASSLGRDYTGELFF
NA TRBJ1-1 TRBV7-9 TRBD1 TGTGCCAGCAGCCCAACAGGGGGCCAAATGAACACTGAAGCTTTCTTT CASSPTGGQMNTEAFF
few TRBJ1-5 TRBV28 NA TGTGCCAGCAGTCGGACAGTTAATCAGCCCCAGCATTTT CASSRTVNQPQHF
NA TRBJ1-1 TRBV18 NA TGTGCCAGCTCACCACTACAGGACAGTTCCGGTACTGAAGCTTTCTTT CASSPLQDSSGTEAFF
NA TRBJ1-2 TRBV4-2 NA TGTGCCAGCAGCCAGACCACAGAGCCTTATGGCTACACCTTC CASSQTTEPYGYTF
few TRBJ2-3 TRBV6-1 NA TGTGCCAGCAGTCAGGGTACGCAGTATTTT CASSQGTQYF
NA TRBJ2-5 TRBV4-2 NA TGTGCCAGCAGCCAAGACTTGTACCGGGAGACCCAGTACTTC CASSQDLYRETQYF
NA TRBJ2-1 TRBV11-2 TRBD2 TGTGCCAGCAGCTTAGCGGGGGGGTCCTACAATGAGCAGTTCTTC CASSLAGGSYNEQFF
NA TRBJ1-5 TRBV9 NA TGTGCCAGCAGTGGGGGGGCAGGGGCCCTAATTAGCAATCAGCCCCAGCATTTT CASSGGAGALISNQPQHF